This TCR beta chain was retrieved from a study of T cell responses to AZD1222 COVID-19 vaccine. Study-wide results and limits: The number of AZD1222 recipients seropositive at baseline was only five or six. A mostly white British donor set with more females was recruited, and clonal diversity was possibly underestimated.

Using immunoSEQ multiplex PCR, the repertoire was profiled, and TCRdb retains in-frame clones only, with some absent. The data show 180,000 or so clones, with more than 70% seen just once and 25% to 30% held by the top ten. As to this clone: Its target is unknown.

Germline CDR1 and CDR2: LGHNA and YSLEER. With 3 bases removed from V and 0 bases from J, the gap between germline ends came to 13 bases. There are 16 residues in the CDR3. The chain combines TRBV4-3 with TRBJ2-3; D perhaps matches TRBD1 (6 bases). The sample was peripheral blood, taken 28 days after the second AZD1222 dose. The source is an adult who received the AZD1222 COVID-19 vaccine. In DNA, the CDR3 is TGCGCCAGCAGCCACGCCGGGACATCTAGCACAGATACGCAGTATTTT. This encodes CASSHAGTSSTDTQYF.